Listed here are 2 T cell receptor beta chains from one sample, sequenced in a study of T cells in Graves' hyperthyroidism and ophthalmopathy. The CDR3 regions of TCR beta were amplified from RNA transcripts. In the first-round RT-PCR of the TCR CDR3, the HTBI primer set was used. MiXCR, run by TCRdb on the multiplex PCR reads, gives a single entry per CDR3 protein. The sample yields some 650,000 distinct CDR3 sequences, around 16% seen once. Material for sequencing was blood. Receptors originate from a woman aged 40 to 50 with Graves' ophthalmopathy.

This clonotype occurred many times. V is TRBV2 and J is TRBJ1-2, with 10 bases that match TRBD1. The CDR3 covers 14 residues. The V gene's germline CDR1 is SNHLY and CDR2 FYNNEI. J lost 8 bases, V lost 5 bases, and 8 bases had no gene match. For the CDR3, the DNA is TGTGCCAGCAGTATCACCGGGACAGGGGTCGGCTACACCTTC. Translation gives CASSITGTGVGYTF.

The chain carries TRBV12-3 or TRBV12-4 and TRBJ2-7, with 8 bases fitting TRBD1. CDR3 length: 14 amino acids. V dropped 5 bases and J dropped 6; count of bases not matched to a gene: 9. Here the CDR3 DNA reads TGTGCCAGCAGTACAGAACACACAGGGGGCGAGCAGTACTTC. It is translated as CASSTEHTGGEQYF.